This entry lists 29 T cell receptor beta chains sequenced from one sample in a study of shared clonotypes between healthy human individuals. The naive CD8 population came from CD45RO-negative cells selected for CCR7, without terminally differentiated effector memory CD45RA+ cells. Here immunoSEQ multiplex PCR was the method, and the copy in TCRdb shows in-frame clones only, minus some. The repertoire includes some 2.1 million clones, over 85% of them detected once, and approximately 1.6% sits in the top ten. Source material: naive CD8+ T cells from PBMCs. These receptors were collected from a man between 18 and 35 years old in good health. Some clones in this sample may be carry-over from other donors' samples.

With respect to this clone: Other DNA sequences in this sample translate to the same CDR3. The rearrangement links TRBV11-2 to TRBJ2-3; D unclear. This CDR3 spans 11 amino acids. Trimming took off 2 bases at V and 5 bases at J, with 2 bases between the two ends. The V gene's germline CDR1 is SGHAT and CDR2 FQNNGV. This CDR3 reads CASSLLDTQYF. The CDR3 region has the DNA TGTGCCAGCAGCTTATTAGATACGCAGTATTTT.

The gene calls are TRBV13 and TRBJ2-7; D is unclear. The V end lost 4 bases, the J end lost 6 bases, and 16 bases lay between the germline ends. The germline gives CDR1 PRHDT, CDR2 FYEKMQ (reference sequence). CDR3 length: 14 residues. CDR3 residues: CASSSRLVMGEQYF. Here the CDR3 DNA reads TGTGCCAGCAGCTCTCGACTGGTGATGGGCGAGCAGTACTTC.

CDR3 residues: CASRTGLGLYSNQPQHF. Here the CDR3 DNA reads TGTGCCAGCAGAACTGGGCTCGGACTGTATAGCAATCAGCCCCAGCATTTT. The chain combines TRBV28 with TRBJ1-5; no firm D call. V lost 6 bases and J 0 bases, leaving 18 bases between the germline ends. The CDR3 has 17 amino acids. Germline lookup yields CDR1 MDHEN and CDR2 SYDVKM.

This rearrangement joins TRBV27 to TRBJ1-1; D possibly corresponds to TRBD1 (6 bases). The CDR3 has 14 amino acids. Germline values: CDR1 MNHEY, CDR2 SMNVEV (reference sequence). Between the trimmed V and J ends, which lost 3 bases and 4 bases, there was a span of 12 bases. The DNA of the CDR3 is TGTGCCAGCAGTTTCGGAGCAGGGGCCACTGAAGCTTTCTTT. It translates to CASSFGAGATEAFF.

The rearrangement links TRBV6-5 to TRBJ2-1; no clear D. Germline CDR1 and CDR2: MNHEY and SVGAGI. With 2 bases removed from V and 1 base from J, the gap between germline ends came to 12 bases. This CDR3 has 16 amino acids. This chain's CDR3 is CASSYSLASSYNEQFF. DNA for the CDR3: TGTGCCAGCAGTTACAGTTTGGCGAGTTCCTACAATGAGCAGTTCTTC.

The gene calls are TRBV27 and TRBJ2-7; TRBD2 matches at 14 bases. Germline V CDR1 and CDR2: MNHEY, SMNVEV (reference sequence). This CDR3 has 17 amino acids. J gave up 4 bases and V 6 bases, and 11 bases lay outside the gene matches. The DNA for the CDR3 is TGTGCCAGCAGCAATCGGGGACTAGCGGGAGCTGAGTACGAGCAGTACTTC. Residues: CASSNRGLAGAEYEQYF.

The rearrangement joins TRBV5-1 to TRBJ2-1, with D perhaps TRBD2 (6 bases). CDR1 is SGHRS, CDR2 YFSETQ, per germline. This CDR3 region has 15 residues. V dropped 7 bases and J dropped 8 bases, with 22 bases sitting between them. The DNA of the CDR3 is TGCGCCAGCTCCCCCCCCACGGGAGACGTGGATGAGCAGTTCTTC. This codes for CASSPPTGDVDEQFF.

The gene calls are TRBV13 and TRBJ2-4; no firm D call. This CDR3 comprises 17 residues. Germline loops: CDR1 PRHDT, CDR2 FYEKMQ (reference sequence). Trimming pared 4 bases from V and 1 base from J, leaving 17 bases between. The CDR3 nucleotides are TGTGCCAGCAGCTCAAGGGCTCTATCCGGGGCCAAAAACATTCAGTACTTC. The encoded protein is CASSSRALSGAKNIQYF.

CDR3 in DNA: TGTGCCAGCAGCTTAGCGCCGACAGGGCATGGCTACACCTTC. Translating gives CASSLAPTGHGYTF. The chain recombines TRBV7-9 with TRBJ1-2, with 7 bases lining up with TRBD1. Germline CDR1 SEHNR, CDR2 FQNEAQ (reference sequence). This CDR3 is 14 amino acids long. After removal of 0 bases from V and 6 bases from J, the junction contained 4 bases not matched to a gene.

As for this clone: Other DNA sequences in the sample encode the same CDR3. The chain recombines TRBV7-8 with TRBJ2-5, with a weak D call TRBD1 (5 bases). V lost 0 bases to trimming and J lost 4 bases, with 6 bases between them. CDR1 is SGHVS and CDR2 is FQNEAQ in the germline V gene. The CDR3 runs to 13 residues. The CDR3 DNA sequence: TGTGCCAGCAGCTTAGCGGGGCGAGAGACCCAGTACTTC. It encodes CASSLAGRETQYF.

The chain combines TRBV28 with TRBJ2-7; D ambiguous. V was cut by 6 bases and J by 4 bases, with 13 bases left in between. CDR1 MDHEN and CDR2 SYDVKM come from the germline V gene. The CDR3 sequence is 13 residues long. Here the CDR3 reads CASRIHPGYEQYF. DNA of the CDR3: TGTGCCAGCAGGATCCACCCAGGTTACGAGCAGTACTTC.

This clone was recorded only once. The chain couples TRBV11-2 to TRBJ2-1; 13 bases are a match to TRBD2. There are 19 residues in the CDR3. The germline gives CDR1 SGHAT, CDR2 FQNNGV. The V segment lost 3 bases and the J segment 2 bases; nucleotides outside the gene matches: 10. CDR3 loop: CASSFGRTSGSFAYNEQFF. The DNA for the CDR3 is TGTGCCAGCAGCTTTGGTAGGACTAGCGGGAGTTTCGCCTACAATGAGCAGTTCTTC.

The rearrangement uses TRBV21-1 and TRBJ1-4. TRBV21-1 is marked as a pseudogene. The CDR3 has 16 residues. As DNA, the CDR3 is TGTGCCAGCAGCACTTCCAGGTGGGGACCAAGCGAAAAACTGTTTTTT. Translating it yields CASSTSRWGPSEKLFF.

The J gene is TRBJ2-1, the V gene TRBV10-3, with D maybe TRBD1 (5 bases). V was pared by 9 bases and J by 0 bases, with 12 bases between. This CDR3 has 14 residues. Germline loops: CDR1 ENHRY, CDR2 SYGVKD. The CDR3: CAIGAASSYNEQFF. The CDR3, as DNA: TGTGCCATAGGGGCGGCTTCCTCCTACAATGAGCAGTTCTTC.

The CDR3 region has the DNA TGTGCCAGCAGTTCGTGGACAGAGACCTACGAGCAGTACTTC. Translation gives CASSSWTETYEQYF. The V call is TRBV28, the J call TRBJ2-7, with a weak D call TRBD1 (6 bases). Germline loops: CDR1 MDHEN, CDR2 SYDVKM. This CDR3 is 14 amino acids long. V was pared by 4 bases and J by 2 bases, with 12 bases between.

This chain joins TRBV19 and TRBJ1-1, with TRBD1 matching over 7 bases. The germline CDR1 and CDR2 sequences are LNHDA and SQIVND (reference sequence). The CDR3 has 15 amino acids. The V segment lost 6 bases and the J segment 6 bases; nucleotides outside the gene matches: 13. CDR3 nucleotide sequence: TGTGCCAGTAGCTCGAGACGACAGGGAGGTCCTGAAGCTTTCTTT. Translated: CASSSRRQGGPEAFF.

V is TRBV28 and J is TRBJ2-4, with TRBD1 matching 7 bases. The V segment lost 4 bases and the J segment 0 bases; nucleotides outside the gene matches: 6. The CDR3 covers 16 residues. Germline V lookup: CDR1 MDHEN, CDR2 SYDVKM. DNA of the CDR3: TGTGCCAGCAGTTCCAGGGGGTCTCTAGCCAAAAACATTCAGTACTTC. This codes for CASSSRGSLAKNIQYF.

The CDR3 spells CASSLTSRRQTRRTDTQYF. CDR3 nucleotides: TGCGCCAGCAGCCTCACTTCTCGAAGGCAGACCCGCCGCACAGATACGCAGTATTTT. This chain uses TRBV4-3 with TRBJ2-3; D remains ambiguous. V was clipped by 4 bases and J by 1 base, with 24 bases between them. From germline, CDR1 is LGHNA and CDR2 YSLEER. The CDR3 sequence is 19 residues long.

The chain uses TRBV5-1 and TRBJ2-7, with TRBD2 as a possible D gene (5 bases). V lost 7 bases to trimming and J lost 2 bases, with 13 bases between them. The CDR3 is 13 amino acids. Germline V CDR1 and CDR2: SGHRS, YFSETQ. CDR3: CASGLESPYEQYF. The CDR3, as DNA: TGCGCCAGCGGACTTGAGAGTCCCTACGAGCAGTACTTC.

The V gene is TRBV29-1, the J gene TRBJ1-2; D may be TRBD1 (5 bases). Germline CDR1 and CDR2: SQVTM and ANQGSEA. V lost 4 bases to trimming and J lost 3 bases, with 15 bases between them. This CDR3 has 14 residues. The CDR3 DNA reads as TGCAGCGTTGTAAGTCAGGGAGTCGACTATGGCTACACCTTC. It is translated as CSVVSQGVDYGYTF.

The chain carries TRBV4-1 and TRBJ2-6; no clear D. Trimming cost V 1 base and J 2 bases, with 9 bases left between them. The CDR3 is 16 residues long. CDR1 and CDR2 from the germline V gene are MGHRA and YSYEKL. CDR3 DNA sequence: TGCGCCAGCAGCCAAGCCCTGGAGCCTGGGGCCAACGTCCTGACTTTC. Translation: CASSQALEPGANVLTF.

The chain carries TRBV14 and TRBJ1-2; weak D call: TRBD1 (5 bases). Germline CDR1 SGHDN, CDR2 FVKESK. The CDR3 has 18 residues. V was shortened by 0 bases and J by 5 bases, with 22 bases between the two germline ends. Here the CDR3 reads CASSQESGPTLSLYGYTF. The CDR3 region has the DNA TGTGCCAGCAGCCAAGAGTCGGGACCGACGCTTAGTTTGTATGGCTACACCTTC.

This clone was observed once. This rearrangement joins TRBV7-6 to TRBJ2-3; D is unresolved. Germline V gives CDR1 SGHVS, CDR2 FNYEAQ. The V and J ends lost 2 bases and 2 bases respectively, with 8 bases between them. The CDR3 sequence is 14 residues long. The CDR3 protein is CASSLPDPTDTQYF. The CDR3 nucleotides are TGTGCCAGCAGCTTACCGGACCCCACAGATACGCAGTATTTT.

CDR3 residues: CASSLAGLNQPQHF. The CDR3 DNA reads as TGTGCCAGCAGTCTGGCAGGGTTGAATCAGCCCCAGCATTTT. The V gene is TRBV28, the J gene TRBJ1-5; D may be TRBD1 (5 bases). Germline lookup yields CDR1 MDHEN and CDR2 SYDVKM. CDR3 length: 14 amino acids. Trimming took 5 bases from V and 4 from J, leaving 12 bases between them.

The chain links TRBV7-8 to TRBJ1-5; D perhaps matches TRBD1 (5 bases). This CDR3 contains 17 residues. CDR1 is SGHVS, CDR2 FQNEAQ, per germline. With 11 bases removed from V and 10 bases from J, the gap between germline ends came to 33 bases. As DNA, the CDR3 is TGTGCCGTTACTCCGGGACCCTTAACACGGGCAATCAAACCCCAGCATTTT. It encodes CAVTPGPLTRAIKPQHF. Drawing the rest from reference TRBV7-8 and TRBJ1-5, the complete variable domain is GAGVSQSPRYKVAKRGQDVALRCDPISGHVSLFWYQQALGQGPEFLTYFQNEAQLDKSGLPSDRFFAERPEGSVSTLKIQRTQQEDSAVYLCAVTPGPLTRAIKPQHFGDGTRLSIL.

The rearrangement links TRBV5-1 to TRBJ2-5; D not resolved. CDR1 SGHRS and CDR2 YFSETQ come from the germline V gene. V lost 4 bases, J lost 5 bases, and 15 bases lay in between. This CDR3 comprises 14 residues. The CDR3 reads CASSPYGSHETQYF. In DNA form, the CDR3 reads TGCGCCAGCAGCCCGTACGGTAGTCATGAGACCCAGTACTTC. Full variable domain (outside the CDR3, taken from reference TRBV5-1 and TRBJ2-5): KAGVTQTPRYLIKTRGQQVTLSCSPISGHRSVSWYQQTPGQGLQFLFEYFSETQRNKGNFPGRFSGRQFSNSRSEMNVSTLELGDSALYLCASSPYGSHETQYFGPGTRLLVL.

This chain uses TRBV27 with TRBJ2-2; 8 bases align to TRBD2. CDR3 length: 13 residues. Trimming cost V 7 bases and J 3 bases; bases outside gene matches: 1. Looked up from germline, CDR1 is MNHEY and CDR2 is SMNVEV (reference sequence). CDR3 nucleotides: TGTGCCAGCACTAGCGGGTACACCGGGGAGCTGTTTTTT. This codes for CASTSGYTGELFF.

DNA for the CDR3: TGTGCCAGCAGCGGACGAGACACCACAACTAATGAAAAACTGTTTTTT. Residues: CASSGRDTTTNEKLFF. The V and J genes are TRBV9 and TRBJ1-4; no firm D call. Deletions cut 3 bases from V and 0 bases from J, with 12 bases between. The germline V gene encodes CDR1 SGDLS and CDR2 YYNGEE. The length of the CDR3 is 16 residues. The complete variable domain, with remaining parts taken from reference TRBV9 and TRBJ1-4, reads DSGVTQTPKHLITATGQRVTLRCSPRSGDLSVYWYQQSLDQGLQFLIQYYNGEERAKGNILERFSAQQFPDLHSELNLSSLELGDSALYFCASSGRDTTTNEKLFFGSGTQLSVL.

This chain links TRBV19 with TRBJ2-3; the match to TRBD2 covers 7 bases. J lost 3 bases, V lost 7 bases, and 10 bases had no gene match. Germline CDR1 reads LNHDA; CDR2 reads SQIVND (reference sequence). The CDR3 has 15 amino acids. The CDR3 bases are TGTGCCAGTACCCTCGGGCGCGGGAGAACAGATACGCAGTATTTT. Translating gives CASTLGRGRTDTQYF.